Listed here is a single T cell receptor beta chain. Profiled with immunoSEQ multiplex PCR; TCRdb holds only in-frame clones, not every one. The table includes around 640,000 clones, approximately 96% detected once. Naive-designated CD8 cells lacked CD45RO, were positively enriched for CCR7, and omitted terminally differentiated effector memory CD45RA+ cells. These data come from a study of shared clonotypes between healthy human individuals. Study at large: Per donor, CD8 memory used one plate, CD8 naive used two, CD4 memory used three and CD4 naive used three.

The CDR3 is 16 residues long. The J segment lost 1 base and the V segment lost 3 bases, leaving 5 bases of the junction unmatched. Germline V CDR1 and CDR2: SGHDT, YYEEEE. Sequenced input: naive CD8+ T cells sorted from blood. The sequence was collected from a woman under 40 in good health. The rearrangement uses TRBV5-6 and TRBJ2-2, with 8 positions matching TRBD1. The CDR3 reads CASSSTGDMNTGELFF. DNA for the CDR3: TGTGCCAGCAGCTCGACAGGGGACATGAACACCGGGGAGCTGTTTTTT.